The clone carrying this TCR beta chain was seen only once. Its antigen is unidentified. Sequenced by immunoSEQ multiplex PCR; TCRdb stores in-frame clones only, minus some. The table includes 140,000 or so clones, roughly 87% detected once. The data derive from a study of cytomegalovirus exposure and HLA in healthy donors. Study-wide context: Per a later analysis, the approximately 690 first-cohort and fewer than 150 validation repertoires shared one platform.

The CDR3 totals 15 residues. The study's findings and limits: Most TCR sequences were seen very rarely across donors, but some public TCRs occurred in many. Subsequent analysis found a tendency for first-cohort TCR clusters to co-occur within the 95 to 150 validation repertoires.

Sample: PBMCs. The TCR was taken from a man in his late teens or twenties in good health and CMV-seropositive. V is TRBV12-2 and J is TRBJ2-7; no DNA check was done on the table's D call, TRBD1. TRBV12-2 is a known pseudogene. The CDR3 region is CASRFDPAQSYEQYF. The CDR3 coding sequence is TGTGCAAGTCGCTTTGATCCCGCACAGTCCTACGAGCAGTACTTC.